The 3 T cell receptor beta chains below were found in one sample sequenced in a study of beta chain features in type 1 diabetes (dated by TCRdb to about 2018). Receptors were amplified or captured by the immunoSEQ multiplex PCR assay. The entire isolated RNA was reverse transcribed using the High Capacity cDNA Reverse Transcription Kit, and thus expressed TCRB transcripts were sequenced. What TCRdb holds here is the immuneACCESS table cut down to in-frame rearrangements. Part of the clones is not present; checked against another copy, under half of the missing clones reflect an unresolved V gene, and the others are unexplained. The sample data list under 900,000 clones, and about a sixth of these were observed just once. The ten largest clones add up to 0.023% of the sample. The sample comprised naive CD4+ T cells from blood. This specimen's cell subset or site label, per the study, means: true naive CD4+ T cells. Receptors were obtained from a young woman in good health.

Concerning this clone: This same CDR3 is encoded by further DNA sequences in the sample. The chain's CDR3 is CASSRRGSNQPQHF. The CDR3 nucleotides read TGTGCCAGCAGCCGTCGGGGTTCGAATCAGCCCCAGCATTTT. The rearrangement uses TRBV5-6 and TRBJ1-5; no clear D gene. The CDR3 has 14 residues. Germline V gene sequence: CDR1 SGHDT, CDR2 YYEEEE. Trimming stripped 4 bases from V and 4 bases from J, with 12 bases between.

Remarks on this clone: Other nucleotide sequences in the sample specify the same CDR3. The chain carries TRBV2 and TRBJ2-5, with D possibly TRBD1 on 7 matching bases. The CDR3 runs to 14 residues. Germline CDR1 and CDR2: SNHLY and FYNNEI. Between the trimmed V and J ends, which lost 5 bases and 5 bases, there was a span of 15 bases. The CDR3 loop reads CASSRQGGQETQYF. CDR3 nucleotides: TGTGCCAGCAGTCGACAGGGAGGCCAGGAGACCCAGTACTTC.

The V call is TRBV4-3, the J call TRBJ2-4; TRBD1 matches 9 bases. CDR3 length equals 17 residues. Germline loops: CDR1 LGHNA, CDR2 YSLEER. With V trimmed by 4 bases and J by 8 bases, 15 bases remained unmatched. DNA of the CDR3: TGCGCCAGCAGCCGGGACAGGGCGGGTTCACGTGGAGACATTCAGTACTTC. The encoded protein is CASSRDRAGSRGDIQYF.